Presented here are 9 T cell receptor beta chains from one specimen sequenced in a study of OX40 agonist ivuxolimab in advanced cancers. Sequenced by immunoSEQ multiplex PCR; TCRdb stores in-frame clones only, minus some. This sample has just under 55,000 clones, with about 80% found just once. The material sequenced was CD4+ or CD8+ T cells sorted from blood, taken in a trial of the OX40 agonist ivuxolimab. Receptor source: an adult with an advanced solid tumor such as melanoma, head and neck, liver or kidney cancer.

V and J are TRBV5-5 and TRBJ2-5; D is unclear. The V and J ends lost 4 bases and 4 bases respectively, with 14 bases between them. Germline V gives CDR1 SGHKS, CDR2 YYEKEE (reference sequence). The CDR3 length is 14 residues. CDR3 nucleotides: TGTGCCAGCAGCGTTCTTATTTCGACAGAGACCCAGTACTTC. This codes for CASSVLISTETQYF.

The chain combines TRBV5-6 with TRBJ1-1; 7 bases line up with TRBD1. The CDR3 contains 15 residues. After removal of 4 bases from V and 7 bases from J, the junction contained 13 bases not matched to a gene. The germline CDR1 and CDR2 sequences are SGHDT and YYEEEE. The CDR3 DNA sequence: TGTGCCAGCAGCCCACCGGGGGGACAGCGAATTGAAGCTTTCTTT. Translating gives CASSPPGGQRIEAFF.

The V and J genes are TRBV19 and TRBJ1-1; D remains unclear. Germline CDR1 reads LNHDA; CDR2 reads SQIVND (reference sequence). This CDR3 has 14 residues. Between the trimmed V and J ends, which lost 2 bases and 5 bases, there was a span of 12 bases. CDR3 region: CASSINRVETEAFF. The DNA for the CDR3 is TGTGCCAGTAGTATAAATCGGGTGGAGACTGAAGCTTTCTTT.

This clone has more than one count but fewer than ten. The V gene is TRBV6-4, the J gene TRBJ1-1; tentatively, D is TRBD1 (6 bases). V lost 5 bases, J lost 0 bases, and 10 bases lay in between. Germline CDR1 is MRHNA and CDR2 is SNTAGT. This CDR3 is 14 amino acids long. CDR3 protein: CASSPDRMNTEAFF. DNA of the CDR3: TGTGCCAGCAGTCCCGACAGGATGAACACTGAAGCTTTCTTT.

V is TRBV9 and J is TRBJ1-2, with a weak D call TRBD1 (5 bases). The CDR3 covers 16 residues. With 3 bases removed from V and 8 bases from J, the gap between germline ends came to 23 bases. Germline assignment: CDR1 SGDLS and CDR2 YYNGEE. CDR3: CASSALGVEGPGGYTF. The CDR3 region has the DNA TGTGCCAGCAGCGCCCTAGGGGTTGAAGGGCCGGGAGGCTACACCTTC.

In nucleotides, the CDR3 is TGTGCCAGTAGCCTACCCTACTTAAACACTGAAGCTTTCTTT. Protein product: CASSLPYLNTEAFF. This sequence joins TRBV19 and TRBJ1-1; D gene unclear. Trimming took off 6 bases at V and 2 bases at J, with 13 bases between the two ends. This CDR3 comprises 14 residues. Germline V gene data show CDR1 as LNHDA and CDR2 as SQIVND (reference sequence).

V gene TRBV9 combines with J gene TRBJ2-6; D is perhaps TRBD1 (5 bases). Trimming took 0 bases from V and 4 from J, leaving 17 bases between them. Per the germline V gene, CDR1 is SGDLS and CDR2 is YYNGEE. The CDR3 spans 18 residues. As DNA, the CDR3 is TGTGCCAGCAGCGTAGCTTACCCAGCAGGGTTAGGGGCCAACGTCCTGACTTTC. Amino acids: CASSVAYPAGLGANVLTF.

This clone has only a few counts. This sequence joins TRBV5-6 and TRBJ2-7; a weak D match, TRBD1 (5 bases). The CDR3 covers 16 residues. CDR1 and CDR2 from the germline V gene are SGHDT and YYEEEE. V lost 6 bases, J lost 0 bases, and 19 bases lay in between. This chain's CDR3 is CASTPAGPRNSYEQYF. DNA of the CDR3: TGTGCCAGCACCCCCGCAGGGCCGAGAAACTCCTACGAGCAGTACTTC.

The chain combines TRBV5-7 with TRBJ1-5; maybe TRBD1 (5 bases). TRBV5-7 carries the ORF label, with uncertain function. The CDR3 is 16 residues long. Trimming pared 2 bases from V and 5 bases from J, leaving 17 bases between. CDR3 in DNA: TGTGCCAGCAGCTTTGGGGGGGGGACTTATTATCAGCCCCAGCATTTT. Translated: CASSFGGGTYYQPQHF.